This T cell receptor (beta chain) emerged from a study of identical twins. J was trimmed by 5 bases and V by 4 bases; bases with no gene match: 11. CDR1 is KGHDR, CDR2 SFDVKD, per germline. The CDR3 is 17 amino acids. Each CDR3 protein is one row after TCRdb ran MiXCR on the 5' RACE reads. This table holds over 550,000 distinct CDR3 sequences, roughly 6.6% found once. Regarding the study as a whole: Fewer insertions were carried by abundant cord blood beta clonotypes, but none was seen in memory repertoires. Monozygotic twin pairs showed more out-of-frame TCR alpha sharing than models estimated. Zero-insertion analyses could be partly confounded by invariant MAIT and iNKT cells.

Comments on this clonotype: Its antigen is not known.

These data also formed part of another study, on yellow fever vaccine responses in identical twins.

Sequencing input: PBMCs. The chain links TRBV24-1 to TRBJ2-3; 10 bases map to TRBD2. The clonotype comes from a woman between 18 and 29 years old in good health. The CDR3 DNA is TGTGCCACCAGTGACCTTCTAGCGGGGGACGGTGGAGATACGCAGTATTTT. As protein: CATSDLLAGDGGDTQYF.